This T cell receptor (beta chain) originates from a study of T cell responses to AZD1222 COVID-19 vaccine. Details on this clone: The antigen is not known.

In germline, CDR1 is MNHEY, CDR2 SVGAGI. This CDR3 region has 14 residues. V was cut by 5 bases and J by 5 bases, with 15 bases left in between. Whole-study results and caveats: Recipients of AZD1222 seropositive at baseline numbered only 5 or 6. Most donors were white British and more were female, and clonal diversity was possibly underestimated. Targeting of unmutated variant regions was reportedly seen in nearly half of spike-specific TCRs. With two AZD1222 doses given, Spike-specific TCR breadth and depth both rose.

Here immunoSEQ multiplex PCR was the method, and the copy in TCRdb shows in-frame clones only, minus some. The sample carries tens of thousands of clones, roughly 88% recorded once. Here the sequenced sample was peripheral blood, taken 28 days after the second AZD1222 dose. The chain employs TRBV6-5 and TRBJ2-5; D ambiguous. The origin of this receptor is an adult who received the AZD1222 COVID-19 vaccine. The CDR3 DNA sequence: TGTGCCAGCAGTCGTTCAACTGGACGGGAGACCCAGTACTTC. Translated, it gives CASSRSTGRETQYF.